The clone carrying this TCR beta chain came up a few times. Its target is not known. This sample is part of a study of beta chain features in type 1 diabetes. Study-wide background: Sorted cells examined across all samples numbered around 110,000,000. General study findings and limits: Patients with Type 1 diabetes showed moderately but significantly shorter TCRB CDR3s in all four CD4+ subsets. Individuals with type 1 diabetes displayed fewer insertions and more deletions at VDJ junctions.

Since all of the isolated RNA was reverse transcribed, expressed TCRB transcripts were what got sequenced. Some clones are missing from TCRdb's copy, which holds only in-frame ones; the method was immunoSEQ multiplex PCR. The sample gives 160,000 or so clones, less than 9.5% of which show up once; around 2.5% is in the top ten. The germline V gene encodes CDR1 SGHNT and CDR2 YYREEE (reference sequence). V was shortened by 3 bases and J by 0 bases, with 13 bases between the two germline ends. This CDR3 contains 16 residues. Material for sequencing was central memory CD4+ T cells from blood. The rearrangement joins TRBV5-4 to TRBJ2-1; TRBD2 might be the D (6 bases). The receptor's source is a woman younger than 35 in good health. The CDR3 DNA reads TGTGCCAGCAGCTGGGCGGGGACGAGCTCCTACAATGAGCAGTTCTTC. Its translation is CASSWAGTSSYNEQFF.